These T cell receptor beta chains were read from a single sample in a study of OX40 agonist ivuxolimab in advanced cancers. Libraries were prepared by immunoSEQ multiplex PCR; TCRdb keeps only in-frame clonotypes and omits some of them. The sample shows approximately 68,000 clones, roughly 90% of them seen only once. Sequenced here: CD4+ or CD8+ T cells sorted from blood, sampled in a trial of the OX40 agonist ivuxolimab. All receptors come from an adult with an advanced solid tumor such as melanoma, head and neck, liver or kidney cancer. CDR3s include the opening cysteine and the closing phenylalanine or tryptophan. Fields, in order: J gene, clone size, V gene, D gene, CDR3 DNA, CDR3 protein. The D gene is left open where the match is weak. Not every row has a clone size; where given, it reads once, few, many or a size class.

>TRBJ2-1|.|TRBV6-5|.
TGTGCCAGCACCCAAGGGGCGGGGGCATACAATGAGCAGTTCTTC
CASTQGAGAYNEQFF
>TRBJ2-3|.|TRBV9|TRBD2
TGTGCCAGCAGCGCCAGGGGACTAGCGGGGGGGGACCCTTATGTAGATACGCAGTATTTT
CASSARGLAGGDPYVDTQYF
>TRBJ2-5|.|TRBV19|.
TGTGCCAGTGGGGGTCGACAAGAGACCCAGTACTTC
CASGGRQETQYF
>TRBJ2-3|.|TRBV7-3|.
TGTGCCAGCAGCTTAGACCAAGGGTGGGCAAATACGCAGTATTTT
CASSLDQGWANTQYF
>TRBJ2-7|.|TRBV18|.
TGTGCCAGCTCACCAAGTGGGTACGGGTACGAGCAGTACTTC
CASSPSGYGYEQYF
>TRBJ2-1|.|TRBV5-1|TRBD2
TGCGCCAGCAGTATACTAGCGGGGGATGAGCAGTTCTTC
CASSILAGDEQFF
>TRBJ1-5|.|TRBV5-8|.
TGTGCCAGCAGCTTGACAGGGCTGGGGGATCAGCCCCAGCATTTT
CASSLTGLGDQPQHF
>TRBJ2-1|.|TRBV11-2|.
TGTGCCAGCAGCTTAGGGATTGGGTCTGGGCGGTTCTTC
CASSLGIGSGRFF
>TRBJ1-1|.|TRBV6-6|TRBD1
TGTGCCAGCAGTGGGGACAGGGTTAGCACTGAAGCTTTCTTT
CASSGDRVSTEAFF
>TRBJ2-3|.|TRBV5-1|.
TGCGCCAGCAGCTTGGAAGGGCGGCCGGAGACAGATACGCAGTATTTT
CASSLEGRPETDTQYF
>TRBJ1-3|.|TRBV10-3|TRBD1
TGTGCCATCACCGACAGGGGGAACACCATATATTTT
CAITDRGNTIYF
>TRBJ1-1|.|TRBV14|.
TGTGCCAGCAGCCAAGACTTGGGGTGGACTGAAGCTTTCTTT
CASSQDLGWTEAFF
>TRBJ2-3|.|TRBV30|TRBD2
TGTGCCGGGGGTGGTGGTAGCGGGAGAAAAGATACGCAGTATTTT
CAGGGGSGRKDTQYF
>TRBJ1-2|.|TRBV9|TRBD1
TGTGCCAGCAGCGCAACGGGACAGGGATACTATGGCTACACCTTC
CASSATGQGYYGYTF
>TRBJ2-5|.|TRBV7-9|TRBD2
TGTGCCAGCAACCCTACTAGCGGGGGAATCTTAGAGACCCAGTACTTC
CASNPTSGGILETQYF
>TRBJ1-1|once|TRBV30|.
TGTGCCTGGAGGGCCGGGGGACCGAACACTGAAGCTTTCTTT
CAWRAGGPNTEAFF
>TRBJ2-2|.|TRBV5-1|TRBD2
TGCGCCAGCAGCTCCCCCCCAGCGGGGGGACCCGGGGAGCTGTTTTTT
CASSSPPAGGPGELFF
>TRBJ2-2|once|TRBV10-2|.
TGCGCCAGCAGTGAGACTATCGGGGAGCTGTTTTTT
CASSETIGELFF
>TRBJ1-1|.|TRBV20-1|.
TGCAGTGCGGGACCGGGGGCTGAAGCTTTCTTT
CSAGPGAEAFF
>TRBJ2-5|.|TRBV6-5|.
TGTGCCACTCGGGACGTGGGTGGTAAGGGAGAGACCCAGTACTTC
CATRDVGGKGETQYF
>TRBJ1-2|.|TRBV19|TRBD1
TGTGCCAGTAGTATCGACTACAGGGGTGGCTACACCTTC
CASSIDYRGGYTF
>TRBJ2-4|.|TRBV7-9|.
TGTGCCAGCAGCTTAGGGAGGGGAGACATTCAGTACTTC
CASSLGRGDIQYF
>TRBJ2-1|.|TRBV27|TRBD2
TGTGCCACGAATCTAGCGGGAGCCGCCTACAATGAGCAGTTCTTC
CATNLAGAAYNEQFF
>TRBJ2-7|.|TRBV5-5|TRBD2
TGTGCCAGCAGCCCAGGACTAGCCAGCGAGCAGTACTTC
CASSPGLASEQYF
>TRBJ2-5|.|TRBV19|.
TGTGCCAGTAGTCCCTTGGGTGGCCCTTTGGCCCAGTACTTC
CASSPLGGPLAQYF
>TRBJ2-1|.|TRBV19|.
TGTGCCAGTAGTGATCAGTGGACTGGTCTACATGAGCAGTTCTTC
CASSDQWTGLHEQFF
>TRBJ1-1|.|TRBV6-1|.
TGTGCCAGCAGTGTTGCACCAGCCATGAACACTGAAGCTTTCTTT
CASSVAPAMNTEAFF
>TRBJ2-7|.|TRBV6-1|.
TGTGCCAGCAGTGAAGCGGTTTACGAGCAGTACTTC
CASSEAVYEQYF
>TRBJ1-1|once|TRBV30|.
TGTGCCTGGAACAGGAGGCAGAACACTGAAGCTTTCTTT
CAWNRRQNTEAFF
>TRBJ1-2|.|TRBV4-2|.
TGTGCCAGCAGCCCTAGTTGGGGGCAAGATAACTATGGCTACACCTTC
CASSPSWGQDNYGYTF
>TRBJ2-1|.|TRBV15|TRBD1
TGTGCCACCAGCAGGGGCTCGGGACAGGACCCTAATGAGCAGTTCTTC
CATSRGSGQDPNEQFF
>TRBJ1-2|.|TRBV18|.
TGTGCCAGCTCACCCAACCAGGAGGGTGGCTACACCTTC
CASSPNQEGGYTF
>TRBJ1-2|.|TRBV19|.
TGTGCCAGTAGTATTTCGGTCTATGGCTACACCTTC
CASSISVYGYTF
>TRBJ2-3|.|TRBV14|.
TGTGCCAGCAGCTTCAAACCCGGGGGAGATACGCAGTATTTT
CASSFKPGGDTQYF
>TRBJ1-2|many|TRBV14|.
TGTGCCAGCAGCCAACAGTATTATGGCTACACCTTC
CASSQQYYGYTF
>TRBJ2-5|.|TRBV6-5|.
TGTGCCAGATCCGGGGAAGCTCCGACGTTAGAGACCCAGTACTTC
CARSGEAPTLETQYF
>TRBJ2-7|.|TRBV5-1|TRBD2
TGCGCCAGCAGTCAGTCTAGCGGGGGGACCTACGAGCAGTACTTC
CASSQSSGGTYEQYF
>TRBJ1-3|few|TRBV4-2|.
TGTGCCAGCAGCCAAGACAGGGATCTCTCTGGAAACACCATATATTTT
CASSQDRDLSGNTIYF
>TRBJ2-2|.|TRBV19|TRBD2
TGTGCCAGTAGTATAGGTCGCGGGGGGGCGAACACCGGGGAGCTGTTTTTT
CASSIGRGGANTGELFF
>TRBJ2-5|.|TRBV7-6|TRBD1
TGTGCCAGCAGCTCCCATGGACAGGGCCAAGAGACCCAGTACTTC
CASSSHGQGQETQYF
>TRBJ2-7|few|TRBV5-1|TRBD1
TGCGCCAGCCATGGGGGACAGGGGGCCATCTCCTACGAGCAGTACTTC
CASHGGQGAISYEQYF
>TRBJ2-1|.|TRBV29-1|TRBD2
TGCAGCGTTGAAGACCAGGTGACTAGCGGGAGTTCCAATGAGCAGTTCTTC
CSVEDQVTSGSSNEQFF
>TRBJ2-7|.|TRBV10-1|TRBD2
TGCGCCAGCAGTGAGCTCCTAAGCGGGAGTGAGCAGTACTTC
CASSELLSGSEQYF
>TRBJ2-1|.|TRBV2|TRBD2
TGTGCCAGCAGTGAATATGGACTAGCGGGAGAGCAGTTCTTC
CASSEYGLAGEQFF
>TRBJ2-7|.|TRBV6-5|TRBD1
TGTGCCAGCAGTAGCCCGGGACAGGGGGTCAACGAGCAGTACTTC
CASSSPGQGVNEQYF
>TRBJ1-2|.|TRBV29-1|TRBD1
TGCAGCGATTCACAGGGGACCTATGGCTACACCTTC
CSDSQGTYGYTF
>TRBJ2-5|.|TRBV27|TRBD1
TGTGCCAGCAGTCCCAGACAGGGCATTAGGGAGACCCAGTACTTC
CASSPRQGIRETQYF
>TRBJ1-3|once|TRBV9|.
TGTGCCAGCAGCGTGACGCTGGGAGACACCATATATTTT
CASSVTLGDTIYF
>TRBJ2-6|.|TRBV4-1|.
TGCGCCAGCAGCCAGTCCGGGACCGCTAGCTCTGGGGCCAACGTCCTGACTTTC
CASSQSGTASSGANVLTF
>TRBJ1-1|.|TRBV4-1|TRBD1
TGCGCCAGCAGCCAGACAGGGGTGAGCACTGAAGCTTTCTTT
CASSQTGVSTEAFF
>TRBJ2-5|.|TRBV7-6|TRBD2
TGTGCCAGCAGCGACCGGCATAGCGGGGGAGAGACCCAGTACTTC
CASSDRHSGGETQYF
>TRBJ1-1|.|TRBV19|TRBD1
TGTGCCAGTAGCTCTACCTGGACAGGGCCCATCTCGAACACTGAAGCTTTCTTT
CASSSTWTGPISNTEAFF
>TRBJ2-5|.|TRBV19|TRBD2
TGTGCCAGTACAACTAGCGGGAAAGAGACCCAGTACTTC
CASTTSGKETQYF
>TRBJ1-5|.|TRBV25-1|.
TGTGCCAGCGCAAAGGGGGGGGGCAATCAGCCCCAGCATTTT
CASAKGGGNQPQHF
>TRBJ1-5|.|TRBV4-1|.
TGCGCCAGCAGCCTTTTCCAAGGAGGTTTCAAACAGCCCCAGCATTTT
CASSLFQGGFKQPQHF
>TRBJ2-1|.|TRBV5-8|TRBD2
TGTGCCAGCAGCTTGGCCAGGATGGGACTAGCGGGGGGCTTCAATGAGCAGTTCTTC
CASSLARMGLAGGFNEQFF